This TCR beta chain was obtained from a study of blood T cells in healthy people across ages. The overall study: Template-switching capture recovered about one barcoded beta molecule per two T cells. Notes on the study in general: It was not known whether donors were CMV positive (a possible confounder of expanded clonotype changes).

V lost 5 bases to trimming and J lost 4 bases; unmatched junction nucleotides: 1. CDR3 size: 12 residues. Germline V lookup: CDR1 DFQATT, CDR2 SNEGSKA (reference sequence). Primed by a sample-barcoded 5' primer and a J-beta primer mix, a second PCR proceeded for 7 to 11 cycles. Every single cDNA molecule received a tag from a template-switch adaptor with 12 random nucleotides. Per-sample output comprised a minimum of 2.5 million paired-end reads containing CDR3. TCRdb used MiXCR to reprocess the 5' RACE reads, holding one entry per CDR3 protein. This sample has around 1,500,000 distinct CDR3 sequences, with 28% found just once. Of note for this clonotype: The antigen is undetermined.

The gene calls are TRBV20-1 and TRBJ1-2, with 10 nucleotides matching TRBD1. Sample: blood. The TCR originated in a woman between 25 and 40 years old in good health. CDR3 in amino acids: CSARTGGYGYTF. DNA for the CDR3: TGCAGTGCTCGGACAGGGGGCTATGGCTACACCTTC.